Each of the 21 T cell receptor beta chains below was sequenced from the same sample in a study of blood T cell repertoires in COVID-19. Only in-frame clones appear in the TCRdb table, and some are missing; sequencing was by immunoSEQ multiplex PCR. The repertoire holds some 130,000 clones, with 77% as singletons. Sequencing input: peripheral blood. Receptors were obtained from an elderly man with acute or convalescent COVID-19.

This chain connects TRBV18 to TRBJ2-1; tentative D call: TRBD1 (6 bases). The CDR3 consists of 16 residues. CDR1 is KGHSH and CDR2 is LQKENI in the germline V gene. V lost 4 bases and J lost 10, with 23 bases in between. CDR3 bases: TGTGCCAGCTCACTAAAACAGGGTAGGGATATGCGGGAGCAGTTCTTC. Translation: CASSLKQGRDMREQFF.

The chain is built from TRBV13 and TRBJ2-4, with a weak D call TRBD1 (5 bases). The CDR3 runs 13 residues. Germline lookup yields CDR1 PRHDT and CDR2 FYEKMQ (reference sequence). Deletions cut 2 bases from V and 8 bases from J, with 10 bases between. CDR3: CASSLRGGDIQYF. The CDR3 DNA follows: TGTGCCAGCAGCTTAAGGGGCGGAGACATTCAGTACTTC.

V is TRBV5-6 and J is TRBJ1-1, with 8 bases that match TRBD1. CDR1 SGHDT and CDR2 YYEEEE come from the germline V gene. Losses at the gene ends were 5 bases for V and 8 bases for J; bases not matched to a gene: 11. The CDR3 loop spans 14 amino acids. In nucleotides, the CDR3 is TGTGCCAGCAGAACCTGGACAGGGCGCTACGAAGCTTTCTTT. It translates to CASRTWTGRYEAFF.

The V gene is TRBV7-3, the J gene TRBJ2-2; tentative D call: TRBD2 (5 bases). The CDR3 extends over 15 amino acids. Germline V CDR1 and CDR2: SGHTA, FQGTGA. Trimming left V 5 bases short and J 1 base short, with 11 bases between. The CDR3 region is CASSPRGVNTGELFF. DNA for the CDR3: TGTGCCAGCAGCCCCCGGGGAGTGAACACCGGGGAGCTGTTTTTT.

This chain connects TRBV15 to TRBJ1-2; TRBD1 is a possible D gene (6 bases). The CDR3 runs 15 residues. Germline values: CDR1 LNHNV, CDR2 YYDKDF (reference sequence). Between the trimmed V and J ends, which lost 0 bases and 2 bases, there was a span of 10 bases. The CDR3 bases are TGTGCCACCAGCAGAGAGGTTGGGGGCAACTATGGCTACACCTTC. This sequence encodes CATSREVGGNYGYTF.

The rearrangement joins TRBV6-5 to TRBJ2-7, with D maybe TRBD2 (5 bases). This CDR3 is 15 amino acids long. Trimming removed 4 bases from V and 0 bases from J, with 13 bases in between. The germline V gene encodes CDR1 MNHEY and CDR2 SVGAGI. The CDR3 bases are TGTGCCAGCAGTTCCTTTTTGGCGGGCTCCTACGAGCAGTACTTC. It encodes CASSSFLAGSYEQYF.

The V call is TRBV19, the J call TRBJ2-3, with TRBD1 matching over 7 bases. Germline V gene lookup returns CDR1 LNHDA and CDR2 SQIVND (reference sequence). V shed 5 bases, J shed 5 bases, and the junction held 10 bases outside the gene matches. The CDR3 extends over 15 amino acids. The CDR3 bases are TGTGCCAGTAGTGTTCGGACAGGCTATGGAGATACGCAGTATTTT. It codes for CASSVRTGYGDTQYF.

This clone came up once. This chain connects TRBV3-1 (or the pseudogene TRBV3-2) to TRBJ1-5; 9 bases line up with TRBD1. Per the germline V gene, CDR1 is LGHDT and CDR2 is YNNKEL (reference sequence). The CDR3 extends over 16 amino acids. V lost 1 base and J lost 4; bases outside the gene matches: 5. CDR3 in amino acids: CASSQGGQGGNQPQHF. DNA of the CDR3: TGTGCCAGCAGCCAAGGGGGACAGGGTGGTAATCAGCCCCAGCATTTT.

The chain joins TRBV10-3 to TRBJ2-5, with D possibly matching TRBD2 (6 bases). V was pared by 0 bases and J by 2 bases, with 10 bases between. The CDR3 consists of 15 residues. Germline V gives CDR1 ENHRY, CDR2 SYGVKD. The CDR3 loop reads CAISESGLSQETQYF. Written as DNA, the CDR3 is TGTGCCATCAGTGAGTCGGGACTGTCTCAAGAGACCCAGTACTTC.

The J gene is TRBJ1-1, the V gene TRBV6-5; 9 bases match TRBD1. The CDR3 covers 13 residues. The germline gives CDR1 MNHEY, CDR2 SVGAGI. Trimming at V came to 5 bases and at J to 11 bases, leaving 9 bases not matched to a gene. The CDR3 reads CASSKQGARGAFF. The CDR3 DNA is TGTGCCAGCAGTAAACAGGGGGCGAGAGGGGCTTTCTTT.

The V call is TRBV5-1, the J call TRBJ1-2; 10 bases map to TRBD1. The CDR3 contains 12 residues. Trimming removed 4 bases from V and 8 bases from J; junction bases left unmatched: 2. CDR1 and CDR2 from the germline V gene are SGHRS and YFSETQ. For the CDR3, the DNA is TGCGCCAGCAGCGGACAGGGGGTAGGCTACACCTTC. This translates into CASSGQGVGYTF.

DNA of the CDR3: TGTGCCAGCAGTTTAGCAGGGGCGGCGAAGGGCTACACCTTC. Protein: CASSLAGAAKGYTF. The V gene is TRBV27, the J gene TRBJ1-2, with D possibly matching TRBD1 (6 bases). CDR3 length: 14 amino acids. Trimming cost V 2 bases and J 8 bases, with 15 bases left between them. Germline-derived CDR1 and CDR2 are MNHEY and SMNVEV (reference sequence).

The chain carries TRBV18 and TRBJ2-5, with a tentative D call TRBD1 (5 bases). The germline V and J ends were trimmed by 5 bases and 5 bases, with 6 bases remaining between them. Germline CDR1 is KGHSH and CDR2 is LQKENI. The CDR3 runs 11 residues. The CDR3: CASSAGETQYF. In DNA, the CDR3 is TGTGCCAGCTCAGCAGGGGAGACCCAGTACTTC.

V and J are TRBV6-5 and TRBJ2-3; TRBD2 matches at 7 bases. Germline V gene lookup returns CDR1 MNHEY and CDR2 SVGAGI. V lost 8 bases to trimming and J lost 4 bases; unmatched junction nucleotides: 3. This CDR3 region has 12 residues. The CDR3 nucleotides are TGTGCCAGCTCGGGAGGCTCAGATACGCAGTATTTT. Translating it yields CASSGGSDTQYF.

The gene calls are TRBV28 and TRBJ1-1; the match to TRBD1 covers 7 bases. CDR3 length: 15 amino acids. V shed 5 bases, J shed 1 base, and the junction held 7 bases outside the gene matches. Germline CDR1 is MDHEN and CDR2 is SYDVKM. Written as DNA, the CDR3 is TGTGCCAGCAGTCTACGGGGACAGAGGAACACTGAAGCTTTCTTT. It encodes CASSLRGQRNTEAFF. Together with reference TRBV28 and TRBJ1-1, the CDR3 gives the full variable domain: DVKVTQSSRYLVKRTGEKVFLECVQDMDHENMFWYRQDPGLGLRLIYFSYDVKMKEKGDIPEGYSVSREKKERFSLILESASTNQTSMYLCASSLRGQRNTEAFFGQGTRLTVV.

The DNA of the CDR3 is TGCGCCAGCAGCCTCGACAGAAACTCCTACAATGAGCAGTTCTTC. Its protein product is CASSLDRNSYNEQFF. The chain has TRBV4-1 and TRBJ2-1; D is perhaps TRBD1 (5 bases). The ends were cut back, 4 bases at V and 0 bases at J, with 10 bases in the middle. Germline V gene data show CDR1 as MGHRA and CDR2 as YSYEKL. CDR3 length: 15 amino acids.

The V call is TRBV7-9, the J call TRBJ2-2; D remains ambiguous. The germline V gene has CDR1 SEHNR and CDR2 FQNEAQ (reference sequence). The CDR3 is made up of 13 amino acids. V was trimmed by 8 bases and J by 3 bases, leaving 10 bases between them. The CDR3 region has the DNA TGTGCCAGCCCCCTACTGCACACCGGGGAGCTGTTTTTT. It codes for CASPLLHTGELFF.

This clone showed up just a few times. The rearrangement joins TRBV10-3 to TRBJ2-2; D uncertain. V lost 2 bases to trimming and J lost 3 bases, with 13 bases between them. There are 16 residues in the CDR3. CDR1 is ENHRY, CDR2 SYGVKD, per germline. CDR3 sequence (DNA): TGTGCCATCAGTGAGGTCGGTAGGAGCGACACCGGGGAGCTGTTTTTT. Translated, it gives CAISEVGRSDTGELFF.

In nucleotides, the CDR3 is TGTGCCAGCAGTCCCCTTATAGGACAGAACACTGAAGCTTTCTTT. Translated, it gives CASSPLIGQNTEAFF. The chain carries TRBV6-5 and TRBJ1-1, with a tentative D call TRBD1 (5 bases). The length of the CDR3 is 15 residues. Germline V CDR1 and CDR2: MNHEY, SVGAGI. V was cut by 5 bases and J by 1 base, with 14 bases left in between.

This chain's CDR3 is CASRKQDSNQPQHF. The CDR3 region has the DNA TGTGCCAGCAGGAAACAGGATAGCAATCAGCCCCAGCATTTT. The V call is TRBV27, the J call TRBJ1-5; D possibly corresponds to TRBD1 (5 bases). The CDR3 is made up of 14 amino acids. Trimming took off 6 bases at V and 0 bases at J, with 9 bases between the two ends. CDR1 is MNHEY, CDR2 SMNVEV, per germline (reference sequence).

The table lists this clone with a few counts. V is TRBV7-8 and J is TRBJ1-5; no reliable D call. V gave up 1 base and J gave up 11 bases, with 12 bases separating them. From germline, CDR1 is SGHVS and CDR2 FQNEAQ. The CDR3 covers 13 residues. CDR3 sequence reads: CASSLGEREAQHF. DNA of the CDR3: TGTGCCAGCAGCTTAGGCGAGCGGGAAGCCCAGCATTTT.